Each of the 16 T cell receptor beta chains below was sequenced from the same sample in a study of shared clonotypes between healthy human individuals. The repertoire was sequenced with immunoSEQ multiplex PCR; TCRdb's copy has only in-frame clones and lacks some. This repertoire shows about 2 million clones, about 95% found once; its top ten account for approximately 1.2%. Naive CD8 cells lacked CD45RO, underwent positive selection for CCR7 and left out terminally differentiated effector memory CD45RA+ cells. The sample consisted of naive CD8+ T cells sorted from blood. The source of these receptors is a young man in good health.

As for this clone: One end of the junction fails to match germline, which may point to a read error. This chain uses TRBV7-7 with TRBJ2-7; TRBD1 matches 7 bases. The CDR3 extends over 13 amino acids. Germline V CDR1 and CDR2: SSHAT, FNYEAQ (reference sequence). The CDR3 region has the DNA TGTGCTAGCAGTTCCGGGACAGCGAGCGAGCAGTACTTC. This translates into CASSSGTASEQYF.

The chain joins TRBV7-9 to TRBJ2-7; the match to TRBD1 covers 7 bases. Germline V CDR1 and CDR2: SEHNR, FQNEAQ (reference sequence). The CDR3 is 16 amino acids. After removal of 5 bases from V and 0 bases from J, the junction contained 10 bases not matched to a gene. CDR3 loop: CASSHAEGASSYEQYF. The CDR3 DNA reads as TGTGCCAGCAGCCACGCTGAGGGGGCGAGCTCCTACGAGCAGTACTTC.

The DNA for the CDR3 is TGCGCCAGCGGGGTGGCTGGGCTACAAGAGACCCAGTACTTC. It specifies CASGVAGLQETQYF. This chain links TRBV10-2 with TRBJ2-5, with D unresolved. The germline V gene encodes CDR1 WSHSY and CDR2 SAAADI. The germline V and J ends were trimmed by 8 bases and 2 bases, with 15 bases remaining between them. The CDR3 consists of 14 residues.

The rearrangement uses TRBV5-4 and TRBJ2-3; tentatively, D is TRBD2 (7 bases). Trimming took off 0 bases at V and 4 bases at J, with 15 bases between the two ends. Per the germline V gene, CDR1 is SGHNT and CDR2 is YYREEE (reference sequence). The CDR3 is made up of 16 amino acids. The CDR3 reads CASSLEGGDLPDTQYF. CDR3 DNA: TGTGCCAGCAGCTTGGAGGGGGGGGACCTCCCAGATACGCAGTATTTT.

V usage is TRBV11-2 and J usage is TRBJ2-7; the match to TRBD1 covers 12 bases. The CDR3 totals 13 residues. The junction had 3 bases not matched to a gene; V was cut back by 10 bases and J by 2 bases. The germline CDR1 and CDR2 sequences are SGHAT and FQNNGV. The CDR3 sequence is CAIGTGGAYEQYF. In DNA form, the CDR3 reads TGTGCCATCGGGACAGGGGGCGCCTACGAGCAGTACTTC.

The chain joins TRBV2 to TRBJ2-5, with TRBD2 matching over 14 bases. Germline V CDR1 and CDR2: SNHLY, FYNNEI. Trimming removed 5 bases from V and 5 bases from J; junction bases left unmatched: 4. The CDR3 has 15 amino acids. In nucleotides, the CDR3 is TGTGCCAGCAGTCAGGGACTAGCGGGAGCGGAGACCCAGTACTTC. Protein: CASSQGLAGAETQYF.

The genes are TRBV4-1 and TRBJ2-1; TRBD2 is a possible D gene (6 bases). CDR3 length: 14 amino acids. Germline V gives CDR1 MGHRA, CDR2 YSYEKL. V lost 0 bases, J lost 4 bases, and 7 bases lay in between. The CDR3 region has the DNA TGCGCCAGCAGCCAAGAAGGAGGGTACAATGAGCAGTTCTTC. Translating it yields CASSQEGGYNEQFF.

The chain joins TRBV7-9 to TRBJ2-5; the match to TRBD2 covers 14 bases. Germline lookup yields CDR1 SEHNR and CDR2 FQNEAQ (reference sequence). The CDR3 length is 17 residues. V trimming: 5 bases; J trimming: 2 bases; junction bases outside the gene matches: 7. CDR3 protein: CASSTRLAGGRQETQYF. Here the CDR3 DNA reads TGTGCCAGCAGCACTCGACTAGCGGGAGGGCGACAAGAGACCCAGTACTTC.

The chain has TRBV10-3 and TRBJ2-7; D not certain. Germline CDR1 is ENHRY and CDR2 is SYGVKD. V was cut by 11 bases and J by 0 bases, with 14 bases left in between. The CDR3 is made up of 13 amino acids. In DNA, the CDR3 is TGTGCCTCACTCGGAGAAATCTCCTACGAGCAGTACTTC. Translated: CASLGEISYEQYF.

The chain joins TRBV7-8 to TRBJ1-3; D remains ambiguous. The CDR3 has 15 residues. CDR1 and CDR2 from the germline V gene are SGHVS and FQNEAQ. V shed 1 base and J shed 1 base, with 8 bases lying between them. The CDR3 DNA is TGTGCCAGCAGCTTAGGGGGTACATCTGGAAACACCATATATTTT. As protein: CASSLGGTSGNTIYF.

As concerns this clone: Other nucleotide sequences in the sample specify the same CDR3. The rearrangement joins TRBV9 to TRBJ2-3, with a tentative D call TRBD2 (5 bases). This CDR3 spans 13 amino acids. V lost 4 bases and J lost 2, with 8 bases in between. From germline, CDR1 is SGDLS and CDR2 YYNGEE. The CDR3 nucleotides are TGTGCCAGCAGCTCGGGGTCCACAGATACGCAGTATTTT. Translating gives CASSSGSTDTQYF.

This clone was recorded only once. The CDR3 loop reads CASSASGTGTEAFF. The CDR3 region has the DNA TGTGCCAGCAGCGCCTCGGGTACGGGCACTGAAGCTTTCTTT. The V call is TRBV9, the J call TRBJ1-1; no clear D. V shed 3 bases and J shed 4 bases, with 13 bases lying between them. CDR1 is SGDLS and CDR2 is YYNGEE in the germline V gene. This CDR3 has 14 amino acids.

This clone was recorded once. The chain has TRBV7-9 and TRBJ2-1; 8 positions match TRBD2. V lost 2 bases and J lost 10; bases outside the gene matches: 7. CDR1 is SEHNR, CDR2 FQNEAQ, per germline (reference sequence). CDR3 length: 14 residues. The CDR3 sequence is CASSLTGGPQEQFF. The CDR3, as DNA: TGTGCCAGCAGCTTAACGGGAGGGCCTCAGGAGCAGTTCTTC.

The rearrangement uses TRBV6-5 and TRBJ1-5; D may be TRBD1 (5 bases). CDR3 length equals 12 residues. V was pared by 7 bases and J by 6 bases, with 10 bases between. Germline lookup yields CDR1 MNHEY and CDR2 SVGAGI. The CDR3 region is CASKGAGQPQHF. CDR3 DNA sequence: TGTGCCAGCAAAGGGGCGGGTCAGCCCCAGCATTTT.

Worth noting for this clone: Different DNA sequences within this sample yield the same CDR3. The V and J genes are TRBV5-6 and TRBJ2-6, with unresolved D. The CDR3 spans 14 residues. The germline V gene has CDR1 SGHDT and CDR2 YYEEEE. V gave up 2 bases and J gave up 1 base, with 4 bases separating them. The CDR3 DNA sequence: TGTGCCAGCAGCTTCGGGTCTGGGGCCAACGTCCTGACTTTC. It translates to CASSFGSGANVLTF.

This chain uses TRBV28 with TRBJ1-1; D gene ambiguous. The V end lost 5 bases, the J end lost 3 bases, and 10 bases lay between the germline ends. CDR1 is MDHEN and CDR2 is SYDVKM in the germline V gene. This CDR3 spans 13 amino acids. The CDR3 sequence is CASSILGDTEAFF. CDR3 sequence (DNA): TGTGCCAGCAGTATCCTCGGAGACACTGAAGCTTTCTTT.